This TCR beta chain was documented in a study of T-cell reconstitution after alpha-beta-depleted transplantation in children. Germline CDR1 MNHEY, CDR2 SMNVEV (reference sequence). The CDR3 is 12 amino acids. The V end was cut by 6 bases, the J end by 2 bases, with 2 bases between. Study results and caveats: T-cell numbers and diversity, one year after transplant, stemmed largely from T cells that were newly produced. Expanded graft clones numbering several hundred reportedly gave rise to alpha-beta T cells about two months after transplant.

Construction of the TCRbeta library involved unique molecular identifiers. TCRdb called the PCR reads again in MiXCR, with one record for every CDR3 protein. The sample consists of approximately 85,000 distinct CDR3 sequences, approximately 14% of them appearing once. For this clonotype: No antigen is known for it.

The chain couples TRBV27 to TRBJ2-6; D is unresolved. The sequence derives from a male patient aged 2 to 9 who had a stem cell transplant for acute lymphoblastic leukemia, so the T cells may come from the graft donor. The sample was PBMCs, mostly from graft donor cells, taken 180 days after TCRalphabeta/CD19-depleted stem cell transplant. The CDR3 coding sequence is TGTGCCAGCAGCGCTGGGGCCAACGTCCTGACTTTC. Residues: CASSAGANVLTF.